The rows below give T cell receptor beta chains drawn from one sample of a study of regulatory T cells in long-lasting Graves disease. TCRdb processed the multiplex PCR reads anew with MiXCR; each CDR3 protein has one entry. The sample has a few hundred thousand distinct CDR3 sequences, around 17% seen once. These records were also assigned to another study, of T cells in Graves' hyperthyroidism and ophthalmopathy.

The sequences come from peripheral blood mononuclear cells (PBMCs), collected at new diagnosis, from a patient treated with antithyroid drugs. These receptors came from a young woman with Graves disease. The conserved cysteine and the conserved F or W are not part of the CDR3 here. Clone size appears in some rows only: once, few, many, or a class for an expanded clone.

.,TRBV6-2/TRBV6-3,TRBJ2-5,ASTPGTGGETQY
.,TRBV2,TRBJ1-5,ASSVQGATQPQH
.,TRBV18,TRBJ2-7,ASSPHREIREQY
.,TRBV10-1,TRBJ2-2,ASSEHSGRDTGELF
many,TRBV2,TRBJ2-1,ASQYYNEQF
.,TRBV9,TRBJ2-2,ASSGGYGTSGSGRTGELF
.,TRBV25-1,TRBJ2-1,ASSLIIATEQF
.,TRBV30,TRBJ2-7,AWSSVLAGGVGCEQY
.,TRBV7-9,TRBJ1-1,ASSPLLSVSTEAF
many,TRBV30,TRBJ1-1,AWSVQPSTEAF
.,TRBV6-2/TRBV6-3,.,ASSTGTSGRQEQF
few,TRBV7-9,TRBJ2-3,ASSFSGARTDTQY
few,TRBV20-1,TRBJ2-2,SADSGGNTGELF
many,TRBV7-2,TRBJ1-1,ASSPGGSMNTEAF
.,TRBV11-3,TRBJ1-2,ASSLDSDRGPGYT
many,TRBV20-1,TRBJ1-5,SARRTGSNQPQH